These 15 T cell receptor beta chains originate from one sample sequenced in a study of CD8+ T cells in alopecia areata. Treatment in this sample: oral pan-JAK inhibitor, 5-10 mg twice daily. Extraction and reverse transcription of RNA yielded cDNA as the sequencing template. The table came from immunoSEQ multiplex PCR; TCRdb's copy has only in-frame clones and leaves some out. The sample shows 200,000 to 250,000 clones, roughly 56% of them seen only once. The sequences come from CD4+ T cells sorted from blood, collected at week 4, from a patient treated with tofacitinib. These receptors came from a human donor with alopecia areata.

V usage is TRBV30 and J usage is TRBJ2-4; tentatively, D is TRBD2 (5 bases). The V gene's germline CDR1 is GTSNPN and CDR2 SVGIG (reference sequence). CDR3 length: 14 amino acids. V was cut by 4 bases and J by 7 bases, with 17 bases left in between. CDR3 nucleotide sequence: TGTGCCTGGAATCGGGGTGACATTGAGAACATTCAGTACTTC. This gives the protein CAWNRGDIENIQYF.

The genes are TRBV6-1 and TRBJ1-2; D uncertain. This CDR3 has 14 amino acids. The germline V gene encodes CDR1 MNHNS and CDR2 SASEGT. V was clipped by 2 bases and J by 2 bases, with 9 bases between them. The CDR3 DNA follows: TGTGCCAGCAGTGAAATGTCAGAGAACTATGGCTACACCTTC. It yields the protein CASSEMSENYGYTF.

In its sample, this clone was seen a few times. CDR3: CSVEDLLGGGETQYF. The CDR3 DNA reads TGCAGCGTTGAAGATCTTCTTGGAGGGGGAGAGACCCAGTACTTC. This chain uses TRBV29-1 with TRBJ2-5, with D perhaps being TRBD1 or TRBD2 (6 bases each). This CDR3 is 15 amino acids long. V was cut by 0 bases and J by 4 bases, with 15 bases left in between. Germline-derived CDR1 and CDR2 are SQVTM and ANQGSEA. Full variable domain (missing parts from reference TRBV29-1 and TRBJ2-5): SAVISQKPSRDICQRGTSLTIQCQVDSQVTMMFWYRQQPGQSLTLIATANQGSEATYESGFVIDKFPISRPNLTFSTLTVSNMSPEDSSIYLCSVEDLLGGGETQYFGPGTRLLVL.

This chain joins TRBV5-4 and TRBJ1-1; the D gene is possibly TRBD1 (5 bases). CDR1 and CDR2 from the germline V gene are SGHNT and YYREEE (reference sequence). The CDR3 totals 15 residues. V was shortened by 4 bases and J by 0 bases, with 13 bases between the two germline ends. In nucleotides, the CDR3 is TGTGCCAGCAGCCCCCCGACGGGGGTGAACACTGAAGCTTTCTTT. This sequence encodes CASSPPTGVNTEAFF.

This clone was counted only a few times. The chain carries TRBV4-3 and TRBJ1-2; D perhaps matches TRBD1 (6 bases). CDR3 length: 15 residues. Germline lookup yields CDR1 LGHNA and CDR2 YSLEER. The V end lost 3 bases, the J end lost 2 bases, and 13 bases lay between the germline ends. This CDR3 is CASSQAGQRNYGYTF. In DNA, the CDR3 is TGCGCCAGCAGCCAGGCCGGACAGCGAAACTATGGCTACACCTTC.

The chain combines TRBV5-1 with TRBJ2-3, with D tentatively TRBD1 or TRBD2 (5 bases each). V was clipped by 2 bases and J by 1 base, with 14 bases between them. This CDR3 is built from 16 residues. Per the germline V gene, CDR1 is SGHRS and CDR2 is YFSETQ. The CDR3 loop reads CASSLVGASGTDTQYF. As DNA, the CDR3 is TGCGCCAGCAGCTTAGTCGGGGCCTCGGGCACAGATACGCAGTATTTT.

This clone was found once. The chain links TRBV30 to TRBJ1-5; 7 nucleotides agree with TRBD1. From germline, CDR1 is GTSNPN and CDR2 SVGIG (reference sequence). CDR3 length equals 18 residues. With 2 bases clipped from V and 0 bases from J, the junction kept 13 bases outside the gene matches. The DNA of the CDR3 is TGTGCCTGGAGTCTGACGAGGGACAGCCTTTATAGCAATCAGCCCCAGCATTTT. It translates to CAWSLTRDSLYSNQPQHF.

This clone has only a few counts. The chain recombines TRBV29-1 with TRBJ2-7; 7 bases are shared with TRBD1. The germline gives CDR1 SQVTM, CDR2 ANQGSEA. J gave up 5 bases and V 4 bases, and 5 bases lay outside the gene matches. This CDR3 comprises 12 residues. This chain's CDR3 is CSVGRQGNEQYF. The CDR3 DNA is TGCAGCGTTGGGAGACAGGGAAACGAGCAGTACTTC.

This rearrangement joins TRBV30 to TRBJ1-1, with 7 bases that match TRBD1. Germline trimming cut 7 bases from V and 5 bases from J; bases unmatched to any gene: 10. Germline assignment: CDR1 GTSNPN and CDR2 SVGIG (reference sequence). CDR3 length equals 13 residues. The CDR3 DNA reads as TGTGCCTACAGGGGAGTTGAGTCGACTGAAGCTTTCTTT. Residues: CAYRGVESTEAFF.

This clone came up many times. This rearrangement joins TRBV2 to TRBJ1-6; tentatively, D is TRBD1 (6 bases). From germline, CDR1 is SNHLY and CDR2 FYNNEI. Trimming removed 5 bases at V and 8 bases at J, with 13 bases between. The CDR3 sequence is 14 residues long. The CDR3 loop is CASSKKDSHSPLHF. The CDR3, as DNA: TGTGCCAGCAGTAAAAAGGACAGTCATTCACCCCTCCACTTT.

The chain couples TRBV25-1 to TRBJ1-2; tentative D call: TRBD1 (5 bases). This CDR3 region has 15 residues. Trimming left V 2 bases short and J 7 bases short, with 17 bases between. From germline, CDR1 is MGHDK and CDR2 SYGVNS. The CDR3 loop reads CASSEQGREDLGYTF. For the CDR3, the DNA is TGTGCCAGCAGTGAACAGGGCAGGGAAGATCTTGGCTACACCTTC.

The CDR3 nucleotides read TGTGCCAGTAGTATCCACACTGAAGCTTTCTTT. Translation gives CASSIHTEAFF. V usage is TRBV19 and J usage is TRBJ1-1; D unclear. The CDR3 is 11 residues long. V was clipped by 3 bases and J by 3 bases, with 2 bases between them. Per the germline V gene, CDR1 is LNHDA and CDR2 is SQIVND (reference sequence).

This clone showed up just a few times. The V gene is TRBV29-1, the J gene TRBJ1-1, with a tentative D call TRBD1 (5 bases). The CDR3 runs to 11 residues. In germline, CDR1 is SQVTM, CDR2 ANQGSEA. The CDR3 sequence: CVGQGDTEAFF. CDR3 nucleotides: TGCGTAGGCCAGGGAGACACTGAAGCTTTCTTT.

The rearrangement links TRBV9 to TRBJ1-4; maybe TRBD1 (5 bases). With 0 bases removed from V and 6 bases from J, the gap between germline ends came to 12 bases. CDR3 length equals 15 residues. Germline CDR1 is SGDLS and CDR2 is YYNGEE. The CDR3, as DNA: TGTGCCAGCAGCGTAGAGGGCAGGGCGGATGAAAAACTGTTTTTT. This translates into CASSVEGRADEKLFF.

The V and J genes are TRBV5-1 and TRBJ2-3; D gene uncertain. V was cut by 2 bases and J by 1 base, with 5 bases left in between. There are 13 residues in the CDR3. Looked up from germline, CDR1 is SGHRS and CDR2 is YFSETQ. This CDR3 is CASSLDGTDTQYF. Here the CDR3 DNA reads TGCGCCAGCAGCTTAGACGGCACAGATACGCAGTATTTT.